This TCR beta chain appears in the sequencing data of a study of control samples from healthy donors and cancer patients. The CDR3 consists of 17 residues. V was trimmed by 0 bases and J by 0 bases, leaving 10 bases between them. Germline values: CDR1 SGHDT, CDR2 YYEEEE. TCRdb's table, derived via immunoSEQ multiplex PCR, lists solely in-frame clones and lacks some. This sample yields 95,000 to 130,000 clones, of which 88% are seen a single time; approximately 2.2% belongs to the top ten. Sequenced: blood. The TCR sequence derives from a woman aged 65 to 85 in good health. The V call is TRBV5-6, the J call TRBJ1-6; D remains unclear. Here the CDR3 DNA reads TGTGCCAGCAGCTTGGCCGGCAGGAGCTCCTATAATTCACCCCTCCACTTT. Translating it yields CASSLAGRSSYNSPLHF.